This TCR beta chain was identified in a study of CD8 T cells in Susac syndrome. Germline CDR1 reads DFQATT; CDR2 reads SNEGSKA (reference sequence). V gave up 7 bases and J gave up 2 bases; unmatched junction bases: 7. This CDR3 has 13 residues. Reverse transcription of about 0.45 to 1 ug RNA was performed with random hexamers. TCRdb independently ran MiXCR on the immunoSEQ multiplex PCR reads; one entry per CDR3 protein. The sample contains a few hundred thousand distinct CDR3 sequences, approximately 85% of which appear only once. TEMRA cells underwent FACS enrichment and CD8+ and CD4+ T cells underwent negative isolation. Points on this clonotype: Antigen specificity is unknown.

Whole-study findings and limits: As the study acknowledged, the number of individuals in its TCR sequencing and HLA analysis was relatively small.

The V gene is TRBV20-1, the J gene TRBJ2-7; 8 bases fit TRBD1. Material for sequencing was CD8+ T cells from PBMCs. The TCR comes from a human donor with multiple sclerosis. The CDR3 DNA sequence: TGCAGTGTCCGGACAGGGCATACCTACGAGCAGTACTTC. This translates into CSVRTGHTYEQYF.